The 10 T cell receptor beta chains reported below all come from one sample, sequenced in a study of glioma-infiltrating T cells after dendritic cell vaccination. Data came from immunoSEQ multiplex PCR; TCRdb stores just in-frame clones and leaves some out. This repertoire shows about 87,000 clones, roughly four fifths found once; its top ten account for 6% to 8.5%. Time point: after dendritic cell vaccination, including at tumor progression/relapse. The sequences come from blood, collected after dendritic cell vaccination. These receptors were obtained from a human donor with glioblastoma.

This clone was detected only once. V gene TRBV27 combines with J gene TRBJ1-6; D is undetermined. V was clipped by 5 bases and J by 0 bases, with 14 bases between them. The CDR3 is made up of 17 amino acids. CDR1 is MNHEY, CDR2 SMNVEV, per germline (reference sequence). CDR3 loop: CASSARRSSSYNSPLHF. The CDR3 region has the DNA TGTGCCAGCAGTGCTAGGCGGTCGAGCTCCTATAATTCACCCCTCCACTTT.

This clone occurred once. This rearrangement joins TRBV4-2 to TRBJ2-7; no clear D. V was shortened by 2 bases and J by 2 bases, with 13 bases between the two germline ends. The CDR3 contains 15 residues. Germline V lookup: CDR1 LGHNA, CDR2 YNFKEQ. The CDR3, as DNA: TGTGCCAGCAGCCAATGGGTCGACTCCACCTACGAGCAGTACTTC. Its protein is CASSQWVDSTYEQYF.

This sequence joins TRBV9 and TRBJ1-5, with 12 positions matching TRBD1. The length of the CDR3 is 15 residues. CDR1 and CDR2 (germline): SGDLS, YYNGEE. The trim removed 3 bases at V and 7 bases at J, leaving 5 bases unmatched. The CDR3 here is CASSAGTGGGQPQHF. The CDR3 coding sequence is TGTGCCAGCAGCGCCGGGACAGGGGGCGGACAGCCCCAGCATTTT.

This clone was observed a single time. This chain's CDR3 is CASSLSGGKSYNEQFF. CDR3 DNA: TGTGCCAGCAGCTTATCCGGGGGGAAGTCCTACAATGAGCAGTTCTTC. The V gene is TRBV7-2, the J gene TRBJ2-1; 7 bases fit TRBD2. V trimming: 2 bases; J trimming: 1 base; junction bases outside the gene matches: 5. The CDR3 runs to 16 residues. The V gene's germline CDR1 is SGHTA and CDR2 FQGNSA.

The CDR3 loop reads CASSERLRGPWDEQYF. The CDR3 DNA reads as TGTGCCAGCAGTGAGAGATTGAGGGGGCCTTGGGACGAGCAGTACTTC. V gene TRBV2 combines with J gene TRBJ2-7; 7 bases align to TRBD1. Per the germline V gene, CDR1 is SNHLY and CDR2 is FYNNEI. V lost 3 bases to trimming and J lost 5 bases; unmatched junction nucleotides: 13. CDR3 size: 16 residues.

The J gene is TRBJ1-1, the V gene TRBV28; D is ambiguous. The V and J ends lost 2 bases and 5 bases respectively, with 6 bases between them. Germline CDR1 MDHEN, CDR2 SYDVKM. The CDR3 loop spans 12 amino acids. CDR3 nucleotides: TGTGCCAGCAGTTTAGAGGGAACTGAAGCTTTCTTT. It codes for CASSLEGTEAFF.

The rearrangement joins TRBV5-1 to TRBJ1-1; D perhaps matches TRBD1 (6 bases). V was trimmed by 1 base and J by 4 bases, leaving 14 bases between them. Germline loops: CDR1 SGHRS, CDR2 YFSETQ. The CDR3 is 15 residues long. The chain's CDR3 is CASSLNLQGITEAFF. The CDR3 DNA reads TGCGCCAGCAGCTTGAATCTCCAGGGGATCACTGAAGCTTTCTTT.

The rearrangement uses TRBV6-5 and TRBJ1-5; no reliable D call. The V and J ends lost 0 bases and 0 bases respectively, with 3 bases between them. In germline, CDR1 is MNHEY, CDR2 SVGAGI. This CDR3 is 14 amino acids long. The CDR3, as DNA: TGTGCCAGCAGTTACTCCTATAGCAATCAGCCCCAGCATTTT. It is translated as CASSYSYSNQPQHF.

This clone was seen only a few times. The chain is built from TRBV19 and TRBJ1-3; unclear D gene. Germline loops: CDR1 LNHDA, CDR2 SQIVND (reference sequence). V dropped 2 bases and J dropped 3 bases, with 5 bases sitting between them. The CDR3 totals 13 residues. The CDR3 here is CASSITVGNTIYF. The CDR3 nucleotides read TGTGCCAGTAGTATAACAGTTGGAAACACCATATATTTT.

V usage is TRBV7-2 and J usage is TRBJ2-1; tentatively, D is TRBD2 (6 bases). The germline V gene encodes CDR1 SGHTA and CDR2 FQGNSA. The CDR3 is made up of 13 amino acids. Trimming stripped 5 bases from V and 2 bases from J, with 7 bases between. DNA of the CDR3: TGTGCCAGCAGCCGGGAGACCTACAATGAGCAGTTCTTC. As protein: CASSRETYNEQFF.